This TCR beta chain emerged from a study of molecular identifiers for immune sequencing clone quantification. In its sample, this clonotype was seen many times. Its antigen remains unidentified. TCRdb processed the PCR reads anew with MiXCR; each CDR3 protein has one entry. The sample consists of about 68,000 distinct CDR3 sequences, about a sixth of them appearing once. Trimming cost V 1 base and J 1 base, with 11 bases left between them. The germline CDR1 and CDR2 sequences are DFQATT and SNEGSKA (reference sequence). The CDR3 runs to 16 residues. As CD8+CD4-CCR7+CD45RA+ cells, naive CD8 T cells were sorted. Study findings and constraints: The study reportedly detected spiked Jurkat TCR RNA from one cell among around 1 million naive cells. For highly expanded clones, sizes could be underestimated when identical TCR molecules share a barcode.

The sequence derives from a human donor in good health. Some libraries in this study had Jurkat cell RNA spiked in. V is TRBV20-1 and J is TRBJ2-6; D perhaps matches TRBD2 (6 bases). Sequenced sample: naive CD8+ T cells from blood, with Jurkat cell RNA spiked in. Documented subset: FACS-sorted CD8+CD4-CCR7+CD45RA+ naive T cells. For the CDR3, the DNA is TGCAGTGCTAGAGGGCGGGGTGATTCTGGGGCCAACGTCCTGACTTTC. This codes for CSARGRGDSGANVLTF.